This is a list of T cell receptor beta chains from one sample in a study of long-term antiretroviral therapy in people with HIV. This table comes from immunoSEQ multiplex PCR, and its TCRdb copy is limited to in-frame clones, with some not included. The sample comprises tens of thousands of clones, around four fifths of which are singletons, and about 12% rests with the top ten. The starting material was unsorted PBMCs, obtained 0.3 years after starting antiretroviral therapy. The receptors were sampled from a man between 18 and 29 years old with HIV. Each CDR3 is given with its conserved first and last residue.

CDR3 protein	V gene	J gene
CASSTVVVVARGTGELFF	TRBV7-9	TRBJ2-2
CARSLRCPGELFF	TRBV5-3	TRBJ2-2
CASSPEWTTHGQFF	TRBV14	TRBJ2-1
CASSQDGVGRGGEQYF	TRBV4-3	TRBJ2-7
CASDSSGRTETQYF	TRBV5-1	TRBJ2-5
CAWSPGQYTEAFF	TRBV30	TRBJ1-1
CASSPPYGGGEQYF	TRBV18	TRBJ2-7
CASSLQGLDGWPQHF	TRBV27	TRBJ1-5
CASSLKGGWTEAFF	TRBV5-1	TRBJ1-1
CASSEPGQGHYGYTF	TRBV10-2	TRBJ1-2
CASSERGNQPQHF	TRBV6-1	TRBJ1-5
CASSRTSGGNEQFF	TRBV6-5	TRBJ2-1
CASSRKSRGRDTEAFF	TRBV23-1	TRBJ1-1
CASSQVGGRYTEAFF	TRBV4-1	TRBJ1-1
CASSQGDGLTGELFF	TRBV4-2	TRBJ2-2
CASSPNPRGLGHEQYF	TRBV11-2	TRBJ2-7
CASRLGQGWNEQFF	TRBV6-1	TRBJ2-1
CASSLQGPNYGYTF	TRBV7-2	TRBJ1-2
CASSLSPNIQYF	TRBV27	TRBJ2-4
CASTLYWGGNSPLHF	TRBV7-2	TRBJ1-6
CSASSSGNTIYF	TRBV29-1	TRBJ1-3
CASTTSINGGTEAFF	TRBV5-1	TRBJ1-1
CAWSVGTDFEQFF	TRBV30	TRBJ2-1
CAWSDRAGEQYF	TRBV30	TRBJ2-7
CASSRTVFDNQPQHF	TRBV19	TRBJ1-5
CASSLVGQPIYNEQFF	TRBV7-9	TRBJ2-1
CSVEDQTGSSDTQYF	TRBV29-1	TRBJ2-3
CASSPGGLADNEQFF	TRBV5-1	TRBJ2-1
CASAGPGGSYEQYF	TRBV27	TRBJ2-7
CASRAMVGGANVLTF	TRBV2	TRBJ2-6
CASSQVAVGWHEQYF	TRBV14	TRBJ2-7
CAIGVSYEQYF	TRBV10-3	TRBJ2-7
CASSLGQGDLYEQYF	TRBV7-2	TRBJ2-7
CASSLGSNQPQHF	TRBV13	TRBJ1-5
CASSPYRGVRSYNEQFF	TRBV7-9	TRBJ2-1
CASSLGSGFKDTQYF	TRBV5-1	TRBJ2-3
CASSQDIMAIQETQYF	TRBV4-2	TRBJ2-5
CASSLAVHFRYGYTF	TRBV7-9	TRBJ1-2
CASSFPGQGETQYF	TRBV11-2	TRBJ2-5
CASSRPRSSTDTQYF	TRBV7-7	TRBJ2-3
CASSFWGETQYF	TRBV7-9	TRBJ2-5
CASSLGGTHYGYTF	TRBV11-2	TRBJ1-2
CASSPTAGDTEAFF	TRBV18	TRBJ1-1
CATGRTAYEQYF	TRBV5-1	TRBJ2-7
CASSYRPPGENYEQYF	TRBV6-6	TRBJ2-7
CASSFPGEGNNEQFF	TRBV13	TRBJ2-1
CASSLVPGENSYEQYF	TRBV5-1	TRBJ2-7
CASSLEQLEAFF	TRBV5-8	TRBJ1-1
CASSEDGHYEQYF	TRBV7-3	TRBJ2-7
CASSPQGSNTGELFF	TRBV7-3	TRBJ2-2
CASSYTVETQYF	TRBV6-6	TRBJ2-5
CASSMGDRGFHQPQHF	TRBV19	TRBJ1-5